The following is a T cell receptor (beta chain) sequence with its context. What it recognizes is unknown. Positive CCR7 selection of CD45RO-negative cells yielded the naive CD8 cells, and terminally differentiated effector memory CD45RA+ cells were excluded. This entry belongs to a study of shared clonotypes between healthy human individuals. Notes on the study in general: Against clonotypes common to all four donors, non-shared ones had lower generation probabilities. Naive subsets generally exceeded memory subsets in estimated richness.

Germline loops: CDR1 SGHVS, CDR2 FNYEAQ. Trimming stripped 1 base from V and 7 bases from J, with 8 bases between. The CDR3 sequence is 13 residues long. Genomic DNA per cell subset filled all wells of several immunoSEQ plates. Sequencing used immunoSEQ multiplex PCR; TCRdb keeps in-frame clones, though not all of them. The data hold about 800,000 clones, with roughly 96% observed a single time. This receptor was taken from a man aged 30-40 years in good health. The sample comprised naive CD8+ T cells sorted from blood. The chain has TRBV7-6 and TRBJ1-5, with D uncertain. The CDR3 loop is CASSLGEGQPQHF. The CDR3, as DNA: TGTGCCAGCAGCTTAGGGGAAGGGCAGCCCCAGCATTTT.